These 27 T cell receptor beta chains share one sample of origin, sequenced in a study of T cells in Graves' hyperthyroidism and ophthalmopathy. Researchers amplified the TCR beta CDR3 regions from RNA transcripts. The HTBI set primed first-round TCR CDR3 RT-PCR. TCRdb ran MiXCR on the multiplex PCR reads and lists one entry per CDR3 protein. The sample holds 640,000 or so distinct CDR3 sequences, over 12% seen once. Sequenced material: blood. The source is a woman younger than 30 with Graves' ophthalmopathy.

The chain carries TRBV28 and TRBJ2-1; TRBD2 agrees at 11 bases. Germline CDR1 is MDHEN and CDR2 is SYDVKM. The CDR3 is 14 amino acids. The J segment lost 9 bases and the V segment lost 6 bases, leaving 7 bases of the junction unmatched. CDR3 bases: TGTGCCAGCAGCACTAGCGGGGGAGCTCGTGAGCAGTTCTTC. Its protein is CASSTSGGAREQFF.

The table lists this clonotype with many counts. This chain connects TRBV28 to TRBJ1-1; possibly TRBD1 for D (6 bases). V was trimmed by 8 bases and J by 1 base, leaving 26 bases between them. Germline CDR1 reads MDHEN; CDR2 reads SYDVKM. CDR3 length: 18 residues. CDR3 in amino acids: CASVPPTGRKGKNTEAFF. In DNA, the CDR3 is TGTGCCAGCGTACCGCCAACAGGGAGAAAGGGGAAGAACACTGAAGCTTTCTTT.

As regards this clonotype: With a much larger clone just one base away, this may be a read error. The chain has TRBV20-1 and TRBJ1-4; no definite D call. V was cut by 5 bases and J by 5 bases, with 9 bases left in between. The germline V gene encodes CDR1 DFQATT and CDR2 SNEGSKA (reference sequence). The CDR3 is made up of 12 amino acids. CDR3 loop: CSASSLNEKLFF. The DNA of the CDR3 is TGCAGTGCTTCGTCCTTAAATGAAAAACTGTTTTTT.

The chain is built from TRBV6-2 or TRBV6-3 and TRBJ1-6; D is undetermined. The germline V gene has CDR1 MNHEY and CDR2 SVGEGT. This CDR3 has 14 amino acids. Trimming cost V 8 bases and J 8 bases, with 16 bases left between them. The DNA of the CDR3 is TGTGCCAGCGGACTCTTGGTTTTCTATTCACCCCTCCACTTT. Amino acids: CASGLLVFYSPLHF.

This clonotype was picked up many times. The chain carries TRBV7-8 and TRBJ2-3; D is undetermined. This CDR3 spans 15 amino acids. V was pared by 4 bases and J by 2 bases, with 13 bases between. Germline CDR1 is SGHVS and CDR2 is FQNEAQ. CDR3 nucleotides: TGTGCCAGCAGCTACCCGGTCGGCTCCACAGATACGCAGTATTTT. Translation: CASSYPVGSTDTQYF. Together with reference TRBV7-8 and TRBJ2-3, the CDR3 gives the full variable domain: GAGVSQSPRYKVAKRGQDVALRCDPISGHVSLFWYQQALGQGPEFLTYFQNEAQLDKSGLPSDRFFAERPEGSVSTLKIQRTQQEDSAVYLCASSYPVGSTDTQYFGPGTRLTVL.

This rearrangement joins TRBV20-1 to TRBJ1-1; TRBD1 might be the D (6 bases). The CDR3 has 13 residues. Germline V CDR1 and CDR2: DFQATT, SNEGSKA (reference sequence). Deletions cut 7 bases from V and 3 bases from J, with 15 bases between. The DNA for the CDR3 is TGCAGTGGGGAGAGGGGGGGATACACTGAAGCTTTCTTT. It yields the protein CSGERGGYTEAFF.

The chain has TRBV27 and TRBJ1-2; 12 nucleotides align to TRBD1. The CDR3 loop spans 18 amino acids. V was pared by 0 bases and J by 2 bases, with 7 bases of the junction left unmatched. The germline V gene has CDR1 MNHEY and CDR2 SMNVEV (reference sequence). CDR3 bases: TGTGCCAGCAGTTTATCTCCGGGACAGGGGGCGCCGAACTATGGCTACACCTTC. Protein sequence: CASSLSPGQGAPNYGYTF.

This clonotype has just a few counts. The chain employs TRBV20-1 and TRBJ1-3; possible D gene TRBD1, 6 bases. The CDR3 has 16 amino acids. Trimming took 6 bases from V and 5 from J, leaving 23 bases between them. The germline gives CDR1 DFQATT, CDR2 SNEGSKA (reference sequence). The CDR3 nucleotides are TGCAGTGCGATCCCTCCTGCAGGGGCTGGTCGAAACACCATATATTTT. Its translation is CSAIPPAGAGRNTIYF.

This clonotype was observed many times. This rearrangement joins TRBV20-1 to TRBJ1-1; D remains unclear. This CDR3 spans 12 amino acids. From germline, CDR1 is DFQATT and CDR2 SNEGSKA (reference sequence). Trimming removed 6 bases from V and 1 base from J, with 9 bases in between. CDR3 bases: TGCAGTGCCAGTCGCGAGAACACTGAAGCTTTCTTT. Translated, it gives CSASRENTEAFF.

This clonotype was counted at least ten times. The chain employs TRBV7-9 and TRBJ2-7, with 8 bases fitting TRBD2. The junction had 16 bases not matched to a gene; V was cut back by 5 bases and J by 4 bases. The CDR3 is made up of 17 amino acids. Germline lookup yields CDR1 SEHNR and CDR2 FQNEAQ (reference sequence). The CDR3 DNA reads TGTGCCAGCAGCCCCCTTGGTGTAGGAAGCGGGAGTTACGAGCAGTACTTC. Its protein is CASSPLGVGSGSYEQYF.

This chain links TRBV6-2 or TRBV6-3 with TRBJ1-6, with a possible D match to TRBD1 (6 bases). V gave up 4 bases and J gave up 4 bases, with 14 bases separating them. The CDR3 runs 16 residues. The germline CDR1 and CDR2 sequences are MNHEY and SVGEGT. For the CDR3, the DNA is TGTGCCAGCAGTTGCGGTGCCAGGGGATATAATTCACCCCTCCACTTT. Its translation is CASSCGARGYNSPLHF.

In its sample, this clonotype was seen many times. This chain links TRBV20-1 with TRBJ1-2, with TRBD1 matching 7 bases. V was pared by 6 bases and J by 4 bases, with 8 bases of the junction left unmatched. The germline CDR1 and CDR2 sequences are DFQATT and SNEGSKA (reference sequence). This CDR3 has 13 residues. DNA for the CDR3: TGCAGTGCATCGACAGGGACGATCTATGGCTACACCTTC. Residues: CSASTGTIYGYTF.

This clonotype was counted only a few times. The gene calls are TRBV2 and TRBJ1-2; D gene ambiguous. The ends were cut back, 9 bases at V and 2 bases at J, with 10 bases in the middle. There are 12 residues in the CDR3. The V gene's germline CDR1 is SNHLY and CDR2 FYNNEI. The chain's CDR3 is CASLAGNYGYTF. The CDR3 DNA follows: TGTGCCAGTCTAGCGGGCAACTATGGCTACACCTTC.

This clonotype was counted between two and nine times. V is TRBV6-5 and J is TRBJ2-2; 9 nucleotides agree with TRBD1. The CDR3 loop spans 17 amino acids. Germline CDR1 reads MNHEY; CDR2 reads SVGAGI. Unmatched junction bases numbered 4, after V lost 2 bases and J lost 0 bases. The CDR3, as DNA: TGTGCCAGCAGTTACAGGGGACAGGGAGCGAACACCGGGGAGCTGTTTTTT. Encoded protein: CASSYRGQGANTGELFF.

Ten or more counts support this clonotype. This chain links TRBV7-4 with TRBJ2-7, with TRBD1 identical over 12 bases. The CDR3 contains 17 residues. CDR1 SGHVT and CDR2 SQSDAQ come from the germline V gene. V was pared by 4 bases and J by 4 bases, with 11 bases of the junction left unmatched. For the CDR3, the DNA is TGTGCCAGCAGCTCGCGGGACAGGGGGCCTGACCCTTACGAGCAGTACTTC. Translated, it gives CASSSRDRGPDPYEQYF.

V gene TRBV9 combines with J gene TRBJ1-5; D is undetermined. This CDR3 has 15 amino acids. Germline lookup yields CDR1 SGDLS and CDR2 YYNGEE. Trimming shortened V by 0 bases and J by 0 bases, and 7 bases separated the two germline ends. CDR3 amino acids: CASSVDVGSNQPQHF. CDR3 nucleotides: TGTGCCAGCAGCGTAGACGTTGGTAGCAATCAGCCCCAGCATTTT.

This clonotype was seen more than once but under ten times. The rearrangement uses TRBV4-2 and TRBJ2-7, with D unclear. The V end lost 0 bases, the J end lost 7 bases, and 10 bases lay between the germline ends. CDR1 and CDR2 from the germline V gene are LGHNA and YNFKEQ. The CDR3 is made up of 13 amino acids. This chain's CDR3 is CASSQESFGEQYF. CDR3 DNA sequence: TGTGCCAGCAGCCAAGAGTCGTTCGGAGAGCAGTACTTC.

DNA for the CDR3: TGTGCCAGCAGCTTCGGTGGGGCCGGCGACACCTTC. Translating gives CASSFGGAGDTF. V usage is TRBV2 and J usage is TRBJ1-2; D possibly corresponds to TRBD1 (5 bases). The CDR3 covers 12 residues. V was trimmed by 6 bases and J by 12 bases, leaving 17 bases between them. Germline assignment: CDR1 SNHLY and CDR2 FYNNEI.

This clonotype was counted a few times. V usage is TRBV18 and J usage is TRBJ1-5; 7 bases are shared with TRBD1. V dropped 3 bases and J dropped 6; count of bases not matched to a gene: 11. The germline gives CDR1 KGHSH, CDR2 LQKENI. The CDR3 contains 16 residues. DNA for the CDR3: TGTGCCAGCTCACCCTACCGGGACAGTGGGGGTCAGCCCCAGCATTTT. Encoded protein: CASSPYRDSGGQPQHF.

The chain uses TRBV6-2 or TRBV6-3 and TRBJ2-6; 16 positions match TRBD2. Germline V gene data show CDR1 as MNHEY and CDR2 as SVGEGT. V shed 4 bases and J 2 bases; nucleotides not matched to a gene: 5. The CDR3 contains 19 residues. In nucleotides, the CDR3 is TGTGCCAGCAGTTTCGGGACTAGCGGGAGGGCCGCTGGGGCCAACGTCCTGACTTTC. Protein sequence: CASSFGTSGRAAGANVLTF.

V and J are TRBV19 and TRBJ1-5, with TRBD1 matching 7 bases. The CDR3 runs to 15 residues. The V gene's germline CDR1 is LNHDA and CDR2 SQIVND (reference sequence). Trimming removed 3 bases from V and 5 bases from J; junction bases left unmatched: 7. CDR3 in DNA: TGTGCCAGTAGTATTGAGACAGGGTTCGATCAGCCCCAGCATTTT. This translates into CASSIETGFDQPQHF.

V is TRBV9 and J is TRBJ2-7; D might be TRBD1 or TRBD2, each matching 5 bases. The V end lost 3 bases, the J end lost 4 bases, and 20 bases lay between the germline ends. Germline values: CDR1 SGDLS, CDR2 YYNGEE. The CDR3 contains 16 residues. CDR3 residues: CASSAGDRLGAYEQYF. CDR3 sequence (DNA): TGTGCCAGCAGCGCCGGGGACCGGCTAGGGGCGTACGAGCAGTACTTC.

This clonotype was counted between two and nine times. CDR3 in DNA: TGTGCCAGCAGTTACGGGGGACAGGAGGTGGATACGCAGTATTTT. Protein product: CASSYGGQEVDTQYF. This sequence joins TRBV6-2 or TRBV6-3 and TRBJ2-3, with 8 bases aligning to TRBD1. This CDR3 region has 15 residues. From germline, CDR1 is MNHEY and CDR2 SVGEGT. The V gene end was trimmed by 2 bases and the J gene end by 6 bases; junction bases not matched to a gene: 7.

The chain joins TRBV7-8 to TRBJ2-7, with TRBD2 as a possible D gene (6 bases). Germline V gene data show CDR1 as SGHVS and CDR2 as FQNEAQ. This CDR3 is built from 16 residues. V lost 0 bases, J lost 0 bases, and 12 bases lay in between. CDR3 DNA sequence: TGTGCCAGCAGCTTAGCGCTCCTGACTAGCTCCTACGAGCAGTACTTC. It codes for CASSLALLTSSYEQYF.

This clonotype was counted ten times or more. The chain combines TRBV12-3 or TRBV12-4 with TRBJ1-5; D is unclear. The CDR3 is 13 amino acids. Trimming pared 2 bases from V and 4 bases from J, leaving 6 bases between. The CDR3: CASSLPPNQPQHF. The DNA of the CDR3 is TGTGCCAGCAGTTTACCCCCAAATCAGCCCCAGCATTTT.

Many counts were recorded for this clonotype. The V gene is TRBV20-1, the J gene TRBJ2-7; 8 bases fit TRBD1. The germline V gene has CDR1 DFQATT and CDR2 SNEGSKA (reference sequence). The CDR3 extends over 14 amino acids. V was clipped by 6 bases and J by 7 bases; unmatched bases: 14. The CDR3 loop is CSAVVAGGAGEQYF. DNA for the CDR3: TGCAGTGCAGTTGTGGCAGGGGGCGCGGGGGAGCAGTACTTC.

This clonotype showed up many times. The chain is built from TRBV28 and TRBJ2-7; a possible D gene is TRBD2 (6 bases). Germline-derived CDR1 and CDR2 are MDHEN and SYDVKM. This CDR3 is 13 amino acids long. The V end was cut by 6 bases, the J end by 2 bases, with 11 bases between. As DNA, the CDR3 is TGTGCCAGCAGGGGAGGTGGAACCTACGAGCAGTACTTC. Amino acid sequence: CASRGGGTYEQYF.